The TCR beta chain under discussion was sequenced for a study of shared clonotypes between healthy human individuals. Study findings and constraints: In having few donors, the study represented limited genetic and exposure-history diversity.

This CDR3 is 15 amino acids long. The germline V gene encodes CDR1 SGHDT and CDR2 YYEEEE. Trimming removed 3 bases at V and 4 bases at J, with 17 bases between. Deep was the level used in running the assay. Repertoires were generated with immunoSEQ multiplex PCR, while TCRdb's copy carries only in-frame clones and drops some. The repertoire includes some 2 million clones, 85% to 95% of them detected once, and about 1.1% sits in the top ten. Concerning this clone: The antigen is not known.

CD8 cells regarded as naive lacked CD45RO, were positively chosen for CCR7, and omitted terminally differentiated effector memory CD45RA+ cells. All the donors were Caucasian adults who lived in Nashville, Tennessee. The sequenced material came from naive CD8+ T cells sorted from blood. The sequence derives from a man aged 18 to 35 in good health. The chain uses TRBV5-6 and TRBJ2-7; the D gene is possibly TRBD1 (5 bases). The CDR3 bases are TGTGCCAGCAGCTCCGCGTTGCAGGGCGCATACGAGCAGTACTTC. This gives the protein CASSSALQGAYEQYF. Looking up the rest from reference TRBV5-6 and TRBJ2-7 gives the full variable domain: DAGVTQSPTHLIKTRGQQVTLRCSPKSGHDTVSWYQQALGQGPQFIFQYYEEEERQRGNFPDRFSGHQFPNYSSELNVNALLLGDSALYLCASSSALQGAYEQYFGPGTRLTVT.